This T cell receptor beta chain was captured by sequencing in a study of cytomegalovirus exposure and HLA in healthy donors. Notes on this clone: Its target is unknown.

Amplification used 60 Vbeta primers and 13 Jbeta primers. Profiling relied on immunoSEQ multiplex PCR, and the TCRdb table lists in-frame clones only, not all of them. Found here are under 200,000 clones, 80% of them singletons; the top ten hold roughly 6.3%. Germline CDR1 and CDR2: SGHAT and FQNNGV. The CDR3 has 15 residues. V lost 5 bases, J lost 5 bases, and 13 bases lay in between. Overall study results and limits: Highly shared sequence variants in one cluster were likely a sequencing artifact. Immune exposure information available was restricted to CMV serostatus. In a later analysis, the majority of CMV-associated beta chains seemingly showed HLA restriction. Clonal expansion was found to be greater in HLA-associated TCR beta chains than in equally common others in a later analysis.

The clonotype comes from a male donor in good health and CMV-seropositive. This chain connects TRBV11-2 to TRBJ1-6; a possible D gene is TRBD1 (5 bases). The specimen sequenced was PBMCs. As DNA, the CDR3 is TGTGCCAGCAGCGGGCAAGCGGGGGATAATTCACCCCTCCACTTT. It specifies CASSGQAGDNSPLHF.